The TCR beta chain under discussion was sequenced for a study of regulatory T cells in long-lasting Graves disease. CDR3 length equals 12 residues. V shed 4 bases and J shed 2 bases, with 8 bases lying between them. Looked up from germline, CDR1 is SQVTM and CDR2 is ANQGSEA. This clonotype was observed a few times. What it binds is unknown. Findings and limits, study-wide: Under persistent disease, TRBV28, TRBJ1-2 and TRBJ2-5 were used preferentially.

Time point here: newly diagnosed GD, antithyroid drugs for less than 3 months. From PBMCs, RNA was extracted and then used to make the TCR library. Sequencing libraries for TCR beta were prepared with iRepertoire HTBI primers and Arm-PCR of CDR3 regions. One entry per CDR3 protein results from TCRdb running MiXCR on the multiplex PCR reads. The sample yields around 450,000 distinct CDR3 sequences, 15% seen once. The sample was also linked to a second study, of T cells in Graves' hyperthyroidism and ophthalmopathy. That investigation notes: HTBI primers were the set used in a first-round RT-PCR of the TCR CDR3.

The sequencing used peripheral blood mononuclear cells (PBMCs), collected at new diagnosis, from a patient treated with antithyroid drugs. This chain connects TRBV29-1 to TRBJ1-2; TRBD1 is a possible D gene (5 bases). The clonotype originates from a woman aged 40 to 50 with Graves disease. Written as DNA, the CDR3 is TGCAGCGTTGGGGGCAAGAACTATGGCTACACCTTC. Translation gives CSVGGKNYGYTF.